The entry that follows covers one T cell receptor (beta chain) sequence. What it binds is unknown. The table came from immunoSEQ multiplex PCR; TCRdb's copy has only in-frame clones and leaves some out. Among about 39,000 clones listed, about two thirds were seen once. This sample was taken from a study of cytotoxic CD8 clonotypes in ibrutinib-treated CLL. The wider study: Average yields of around 260,000 productive templates and 94,082 productive rearrangements characterized the samples. Findings and caveats of the study: Stable or contracted on treatment, public clonotypes were also uncommon.

Germline V CDR1 and CDR2: PRHDT, FYEKMQ (reference sequence). This CDR3 is built from 15 residues. Trimming at V came to 5 bases and at J to 0 bases, leaving 5 bases not matched to a gene. This specimen consisted of PBMCs, obtained at disease progression, from a patient treated with ibrutinib. The receptor comes from a human donor with chronic lymphocytic leukemia. The V and J genes are TRBV13 and TRBJ1-2; TRBD1 matches at 8 bases. DNA for the CDR3: TGTGCCAGCAGCCCAGGACAGGGATCTAACTATGGCTACACCTTC. It is translated as CASSPGQGSNYGYTF. The variable domain in full, with the rest retrieved from reference TRBV13 and TRBJ1-2, is AAGVIQSPRHLIKEKRETATLKCYPIPRHDTVYWYQQGPGQDPQFLISFYEKMQSDKGSIPDRFSAQQFSDYHSELNMSSLELGDSALYFCASSPGQGSNYGYTFGSGTRLTVV.